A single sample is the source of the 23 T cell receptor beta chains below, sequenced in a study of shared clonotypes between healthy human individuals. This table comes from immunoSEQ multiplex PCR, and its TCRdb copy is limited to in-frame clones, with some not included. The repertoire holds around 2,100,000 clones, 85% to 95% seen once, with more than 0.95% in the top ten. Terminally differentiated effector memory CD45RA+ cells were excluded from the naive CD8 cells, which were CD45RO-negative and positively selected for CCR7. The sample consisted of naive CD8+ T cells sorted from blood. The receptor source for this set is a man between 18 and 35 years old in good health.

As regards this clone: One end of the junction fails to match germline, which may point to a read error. Here the CDR3 DNA reads TGTGCTAGCAGCTTGGCCGTGGCGGGGGGATACAATGAGCAGTTCTTC. It yields the protein CASSLAVAGGYNEQFF. V gene TRBV7-7 combines with J gene TRBJ2-1; TRBD2 matches at 8 bases. Germline CDR1 reads SSHAT; CDR2 reads FNYEAQ (reference sequence). The CDR3 covers 16 residues.

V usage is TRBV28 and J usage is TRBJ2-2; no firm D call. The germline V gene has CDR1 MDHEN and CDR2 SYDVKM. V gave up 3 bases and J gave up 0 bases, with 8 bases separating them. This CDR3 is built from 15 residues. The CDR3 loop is CASSFVRSNTGELFF. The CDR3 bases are TGTGCCAGCAGTTTCGTCAGGTCGAACACCGGGGAGCTGTTTTTT. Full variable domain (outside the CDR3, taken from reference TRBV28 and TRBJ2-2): DVKVTQSSRYLVKRTGEKVFLECVQDMDHENMFWYRQDPGLGLRLIYFSYDVKMKEKGDIPEGYSVSREKKERFSLILESASTNQTSMYLCASSFVRSNTGELFFGEGSRLTVL.

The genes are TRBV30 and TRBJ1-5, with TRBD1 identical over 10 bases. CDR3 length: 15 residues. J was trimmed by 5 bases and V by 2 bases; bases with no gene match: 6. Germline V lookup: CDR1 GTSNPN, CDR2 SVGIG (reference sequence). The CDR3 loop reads CAWSPGTGDYQPQHF. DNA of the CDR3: TGTGCCTGGAGTCCCGGGACAGGGGATTATCAGCCCCAGCATTTT.

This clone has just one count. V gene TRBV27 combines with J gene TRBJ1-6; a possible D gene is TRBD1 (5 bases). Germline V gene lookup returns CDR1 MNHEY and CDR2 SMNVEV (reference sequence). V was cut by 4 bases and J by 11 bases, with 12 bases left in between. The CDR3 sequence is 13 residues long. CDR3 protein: CASSSSTGPPLHF. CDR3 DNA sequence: TGTGCCAGCAGTTCGTCTACGGGGCCACCCCTCCACTTT.

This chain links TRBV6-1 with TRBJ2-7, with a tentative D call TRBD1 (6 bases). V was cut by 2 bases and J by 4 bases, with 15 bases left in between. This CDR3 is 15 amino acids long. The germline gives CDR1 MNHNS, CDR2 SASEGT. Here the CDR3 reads CASSEFSRGSYEQYF. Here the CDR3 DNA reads TGTGCCAGCAGTGAATTCTCCAGGGGCAGTTACGAGCAGTACTTC.

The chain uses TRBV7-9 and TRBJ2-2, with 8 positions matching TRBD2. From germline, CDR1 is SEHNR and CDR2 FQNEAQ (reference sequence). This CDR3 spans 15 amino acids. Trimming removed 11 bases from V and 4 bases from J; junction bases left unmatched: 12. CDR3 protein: CAVPTRGGLTGELFF. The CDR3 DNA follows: TGTGCCGTGCCGACACGGGGGGGCCTCACCGGGGAGCTGTTTTTT.

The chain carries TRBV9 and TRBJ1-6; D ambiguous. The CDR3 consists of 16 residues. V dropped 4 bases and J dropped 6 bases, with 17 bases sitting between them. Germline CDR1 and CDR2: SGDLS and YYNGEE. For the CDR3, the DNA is TGTGCCAGCAGCACCCTTCCGGGTCTACCTAATTCACCCCTCCACTTT. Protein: CASSTLPGLPNSPLHF.

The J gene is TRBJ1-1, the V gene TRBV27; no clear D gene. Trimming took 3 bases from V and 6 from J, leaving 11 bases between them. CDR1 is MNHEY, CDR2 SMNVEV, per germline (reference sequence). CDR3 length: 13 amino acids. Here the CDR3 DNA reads TGTGCCAGCAGTTTGGGTGGCGGAGCTGAAGCTTTCTTT. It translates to CASSLGGGAEAFF.

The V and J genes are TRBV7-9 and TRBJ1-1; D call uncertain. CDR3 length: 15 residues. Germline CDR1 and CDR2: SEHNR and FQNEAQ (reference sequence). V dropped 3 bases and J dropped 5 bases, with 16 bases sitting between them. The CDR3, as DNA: TGTGCCAGCAGCTTCAGGTACTCCGGGAGGACTGAAGCTTTCTTT. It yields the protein CASSFRYSGRTEAFF.

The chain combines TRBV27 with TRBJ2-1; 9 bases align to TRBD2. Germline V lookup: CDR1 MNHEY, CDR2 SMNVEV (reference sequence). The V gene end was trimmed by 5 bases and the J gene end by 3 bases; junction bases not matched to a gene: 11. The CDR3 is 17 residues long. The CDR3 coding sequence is TGTGCCAGCAGTCCTTTAGCGGGAGAGGGTTTCTACAATGAGCAGTTCTTC. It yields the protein CASSPLAGEGFYNEQFF.

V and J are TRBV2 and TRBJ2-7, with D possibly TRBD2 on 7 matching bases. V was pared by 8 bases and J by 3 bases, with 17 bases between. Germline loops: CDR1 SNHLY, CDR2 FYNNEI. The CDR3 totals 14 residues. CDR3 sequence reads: CASGGAGMNYEQYF. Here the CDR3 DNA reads TGTGCCAGCGGGGGGGCAGGGATGAACTACGAGCAGTACTTC.

This CDR3 is CASSITGELHYGYTF. As DNA, the CDR3 is TGTGCCAGCAGTATAACAGGGGAACTCCACTATGGCTACACCTTC. The chain links TRBV27 to TRBJ1-2; the match to TRBD1 covers 7 bases. The CDR3 extends over 15 amino acids. Germline V gene sequence: CDR1 MNHEY, CDR2 SMNVEV (reference sequence). Germline trimming cut 5 bases from V and 3 bases from J; bases unmatched to any gene: 9.

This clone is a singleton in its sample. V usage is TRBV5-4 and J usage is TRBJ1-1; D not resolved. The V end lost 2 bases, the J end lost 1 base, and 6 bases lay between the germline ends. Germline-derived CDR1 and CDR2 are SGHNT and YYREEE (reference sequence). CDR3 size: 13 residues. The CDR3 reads CASSFLENTEAFF. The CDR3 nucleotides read TGTGCCAGCAGCTTCTTGGAGAACACTGAAGCTTTCTTT. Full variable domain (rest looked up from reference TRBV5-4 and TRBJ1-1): ETGVTQSPTHLIKTRGQQVTLRCSSQSGHNTVSWYQQALGQGPQFIFQYYREEENGRGNFPPRFSGLQFPNYSSELNVNALELDDSALYLCASSFLENTEAFFGQGTRLTVV.

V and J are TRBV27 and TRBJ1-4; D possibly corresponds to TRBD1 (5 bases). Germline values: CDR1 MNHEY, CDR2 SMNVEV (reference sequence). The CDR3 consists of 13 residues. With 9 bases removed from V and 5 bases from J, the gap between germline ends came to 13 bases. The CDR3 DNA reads TGTGCCAGTAGGGGACTATTGAATGAAAAACTGTTTTTT. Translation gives CASRGLLNEKLFF.

The CDR3 DNA follows: TGTGCCACCAGCAGAGCACTAGGATCCGAGCAGTACTTC. This encodes CATSRALGSEQYF. The J gene is TRBJ2-7, the V gene TRBV15; D might be TRBD2 (5 bases). Germline assignment: CDR1 LNHNV and CDR2 YYDKDF (reference sequence). CDR3 size: 13 residues. Trimming took off 1 base at V and 6 bases at J, with 10 bases between the two ends.

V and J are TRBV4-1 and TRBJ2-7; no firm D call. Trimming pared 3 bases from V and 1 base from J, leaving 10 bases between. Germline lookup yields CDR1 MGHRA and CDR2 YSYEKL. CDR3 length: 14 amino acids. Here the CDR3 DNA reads TGCGCCAGCAGCCACCCACAGCAGTCCTACGAGCAGTACTTC. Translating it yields CASSHPQQSYEQYF.

CDR3 loop: CASSYSGTGYTF. The CDR3 DNA is TGTGCCAGCAGCTACTCCGGGACGGGCTACACCTTC. This sequence joins TRBV5-6 and TRBJ1-2; D possibly corresponds to TRBD1 (5 bases). The germline V gene encodes CDR1 SGHDT and CDR2 YYEEEE. V was pared by 3 bases and J by 8 bases, with 11 bases between. The CDR3 has 12 amino acids.

The CDR3, as DNA: TGCGCCAGCAGCGATCGGGACAGGGAATGGAACTATGGCTACACCTTC. As protein: CASSDRDREWNYGYTF. The V gene is TRBV4-1, the J gene TRBJ1-2; TRBD1 agrees at 9 bases. CDR3 size: 16 residues. Germline lookup yields CDR1 MGHRA and CDR2 YSYEKL. V shed 5 bases, J shed 2 bases, and the junction held 9 bases outside the gene matches.

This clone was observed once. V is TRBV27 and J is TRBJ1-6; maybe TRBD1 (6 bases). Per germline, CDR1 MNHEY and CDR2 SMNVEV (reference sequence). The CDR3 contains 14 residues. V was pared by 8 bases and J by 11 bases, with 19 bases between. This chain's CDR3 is CASSPGGLGTPLHF. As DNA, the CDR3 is TGTGCCAGCTCCCCGGGGGGCCTGGGGACACCCCTCCACTTT.

CDR3 sequence (DNA): TGTGCCTGGAGTCGGGGGGCAGGGGGAAATGAAAAACTGTTTTTT. It yields the protein CAWSRGAGGNEKLFF. The chain combines TRBV30 with TRBJ1-4; TRBD1 aligns across 7 bases. The junction had 8 bases not matched to a gene; V was cut back by 2 bases and J by 5 bases. The germline gives CDR1 GTSNPN, CDR2 SVGIG (reference sequence). This CDR3 has 15 residues.

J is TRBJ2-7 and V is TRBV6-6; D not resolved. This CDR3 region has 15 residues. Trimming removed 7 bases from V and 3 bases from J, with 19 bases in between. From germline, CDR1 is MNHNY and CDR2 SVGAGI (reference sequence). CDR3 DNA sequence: TGTGCCAGCAAAAATAAAAACTCAGTGGGCTACGAGCAGTACTTC. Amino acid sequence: CASKNKNSVGYEQYF.

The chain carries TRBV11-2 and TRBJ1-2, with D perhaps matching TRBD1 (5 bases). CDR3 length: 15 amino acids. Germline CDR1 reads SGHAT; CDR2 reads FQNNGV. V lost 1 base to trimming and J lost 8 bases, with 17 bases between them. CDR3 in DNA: TGTGCCAGCAGCTTAGGGGGTTTGGGGGTAGGAGGCTACACCTTC. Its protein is CASSLGGLGVGGYTF. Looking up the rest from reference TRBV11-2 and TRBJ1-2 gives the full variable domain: EAGVAQSPRYKIIEKRQSVAFWCNPISGHATLYWYQQILGQGPKLLIQFQNNGVVDDSQLPKDRFSAERLKGVDSTLKIQPAKLEDSAVYLCASSLGGLGVGGYTFGSGTRLTVV.

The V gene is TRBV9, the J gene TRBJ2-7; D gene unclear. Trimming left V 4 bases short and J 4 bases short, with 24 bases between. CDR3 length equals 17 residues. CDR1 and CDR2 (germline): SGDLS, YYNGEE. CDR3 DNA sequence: TGTGCCAGCAGCCTGAAGCGTCCAGGCTTCGTGGATTACGAGCAGTACTTC. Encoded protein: CASSLKRPGFVDYEQYF.